This TCR beta chain was profiled in a study of T cell changes during pregnancy in multiple sclerosis. This clone was seen only once. The CDR3 runs 16 residues. V lost 2 bases and J lost 0, with 14 bases in between. The V gene's germline CDR1 is MDHEN and CDR2 SYDVKM. The table came from immunoSEQ multiplex PCR; TCRdb's copy has only in-frame clones and leaves some out. The sample yields tens of thousands of clones, around 92% seen once. Material: CD4+ T cells from peripheral blood mononuclear cells, obtained in the second trimester of pregnancy. The origin of this receptor is a female donor in good health, enrolled as a control in a pregnancy study. The chain is built from TRBV28 and TRBJ2-7, with a weak D call TRBD2 (6 bases). The CDR3 DNA follows: TGTGCCAGCAGTTTACGGACTATCCGAAGCTCCTACGAGCAGTACTTC. Translation: CASSLRTIRSSYEQYF.